One T cell receptor beta chain is described in this entry. The antigen is unknown. These data belong to a study of cytomegalovirus exposure and HLA in healthy donors. General study findings and limits: In vitro, three CMV-associated chains proved specific for CMV antigens.

Trimming took 3 bases from V and 7 from J; bases not matched to a gene: 11. Germline V lookup: CDR1 ENHRY, CDR2 SYGVKD. This CDR3 region has 18 residues. The PCR ran on 60 Vbeta and 13 Jbeta primers. The protocol was immunoSEQ multiplex PCR, while the TCRdb copy is restricted to in-frame clones and leaves out a portion. The sample holds roughly 110,000 clones, around 75% seen once. The chain combines TRBV10-3 with TRBJ2-1; 14 bases align to TRBD2. The TCR sequence derives from a woman aged 25 to 39 in good health and CMV-seronegative. The sample was PBMCs. The CDR3 region is CAISDRRGLAGDLNEQFF. CDR3 nucleotides: TGTGCCATCAGTGATAGAAGGGGACTAGCGGGGGACCTTAATGAGCAGTTCTTC.